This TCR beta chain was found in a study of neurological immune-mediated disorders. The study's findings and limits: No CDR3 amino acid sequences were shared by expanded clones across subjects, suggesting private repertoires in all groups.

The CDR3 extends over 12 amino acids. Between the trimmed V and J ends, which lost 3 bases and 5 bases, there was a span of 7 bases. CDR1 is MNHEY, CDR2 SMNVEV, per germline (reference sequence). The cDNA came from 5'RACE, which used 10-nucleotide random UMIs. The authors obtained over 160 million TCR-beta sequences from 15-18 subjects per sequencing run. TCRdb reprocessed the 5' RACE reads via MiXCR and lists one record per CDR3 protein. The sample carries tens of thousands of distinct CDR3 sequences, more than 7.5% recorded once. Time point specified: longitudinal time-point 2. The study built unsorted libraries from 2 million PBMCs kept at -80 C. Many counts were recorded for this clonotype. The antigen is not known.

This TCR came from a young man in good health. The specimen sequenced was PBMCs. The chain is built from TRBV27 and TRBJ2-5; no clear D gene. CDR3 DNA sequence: TGTGCCAGCAGTTTGCGCGGCGAGACCCAGTACTTC. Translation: CASSLRGETQYF.